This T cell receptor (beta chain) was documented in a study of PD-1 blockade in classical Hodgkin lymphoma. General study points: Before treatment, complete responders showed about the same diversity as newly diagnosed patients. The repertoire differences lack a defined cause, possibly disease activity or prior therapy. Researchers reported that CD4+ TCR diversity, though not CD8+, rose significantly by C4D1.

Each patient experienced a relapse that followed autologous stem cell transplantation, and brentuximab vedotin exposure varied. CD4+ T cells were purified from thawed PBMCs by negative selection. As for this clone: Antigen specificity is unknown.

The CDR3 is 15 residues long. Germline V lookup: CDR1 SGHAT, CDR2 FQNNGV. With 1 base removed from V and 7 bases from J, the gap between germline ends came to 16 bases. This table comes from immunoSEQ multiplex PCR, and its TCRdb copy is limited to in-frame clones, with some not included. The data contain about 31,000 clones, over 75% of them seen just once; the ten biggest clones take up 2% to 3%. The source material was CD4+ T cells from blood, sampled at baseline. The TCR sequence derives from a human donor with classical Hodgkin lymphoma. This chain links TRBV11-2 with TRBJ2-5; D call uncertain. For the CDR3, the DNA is TGTGCCAGCAGCTTAGTATCTGGCTTTCCAGGGACCCAGTACTTC. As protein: CASSLVSGFPGTQYF.